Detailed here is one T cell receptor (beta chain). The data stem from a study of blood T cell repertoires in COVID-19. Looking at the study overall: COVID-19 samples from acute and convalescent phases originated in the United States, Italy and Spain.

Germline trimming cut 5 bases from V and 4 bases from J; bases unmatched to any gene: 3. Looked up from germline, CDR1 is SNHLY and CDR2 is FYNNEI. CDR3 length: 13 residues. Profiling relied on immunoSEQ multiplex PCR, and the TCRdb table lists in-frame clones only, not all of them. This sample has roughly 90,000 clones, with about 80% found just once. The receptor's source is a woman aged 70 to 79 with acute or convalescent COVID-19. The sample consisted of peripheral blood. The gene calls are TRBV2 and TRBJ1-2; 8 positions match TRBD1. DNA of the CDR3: TGTGCCAGCAGTTCTACAGGGGGCTATGGCTACACCTTC. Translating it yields CASSSTGGYGYTF.